There are a few counts of the clone carrying this T cell receptor (beta chain). Its antigen is unknown. The data belong to a study of T cell repertoires in ileal Crohn's disease. Findings and caveats of the study: Every patient over 26.8% clonality showed endoscopic recurrence.

TCRdb keeps only in-frame clones here, not all; method: immunoSEQ multiplex PCR. This sample has 12,000 or so clones, with about two thirds found just once. Described time point: neoterminal ileum biopsy at postoperative endoscopy, about 6 months after surgery. The sequence was obtained from an adult with Crohn's disease. The material sequenced was ileal tissue.

CDR3 sequence (DNA): TGCGCCAGCGGGAACAGGGGGGGCACTGAAGCTTTCTTT. Translated, it gives CASGNRGGTEAFF. The gene calls are TRBV10-1 and TRBJ1-1; TRBD1 aligns across 8 bases. J lost 4 bases, V lost 8 bases, and 6 bases had no gene match. Germline V gene data show CDR1 as WNHNN and CDR2 as SYGVQD (reference sequence). The CDR3 length is 13 residues.